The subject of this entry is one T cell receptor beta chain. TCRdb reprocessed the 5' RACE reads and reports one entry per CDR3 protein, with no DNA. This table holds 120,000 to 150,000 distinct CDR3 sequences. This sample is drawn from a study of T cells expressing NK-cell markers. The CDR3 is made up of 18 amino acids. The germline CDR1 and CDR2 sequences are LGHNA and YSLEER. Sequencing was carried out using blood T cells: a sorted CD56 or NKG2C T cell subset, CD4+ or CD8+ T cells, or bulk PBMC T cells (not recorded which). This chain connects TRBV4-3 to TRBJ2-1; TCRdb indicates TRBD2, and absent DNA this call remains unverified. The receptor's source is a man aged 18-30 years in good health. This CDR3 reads CASSQDRASGISYNEQFF.